Below are 27 T cell receptor beta chains sequenced from a single sample in a study of T cells in Graves' hyperthyroidism and ophthalmopathy. Using RNA transcripts as the source, TCR beta CDR3 regions were amplified. The HTBI set primed first-round TCR CDR3 RT-PCR. TCRdb reanalysed the multiplex PCR reads using MiXCR and keeps one entry per CDR3 protein. Of fewer than 900,000 distinct CDR3 sequences in the sample, around 15% were seen once. The sample comprised blood. These receptors originate from a man aged 18 to 30 with Graves' hyperthyroidism.

This rearrangement joins TRBV20-1 to TRBJ1-6; D is possibly TRBD1 (5 bases). The CDR3 extends over 15 amino acids. Germline V CDR1 and CDR2: DFQATT, SNEGSKA (reference sequence). V lost 3 bases and J lost 5, with 14 bases in between. Here the CDR3 reads CSAREDMNNNSPLHF. CDR3 coding DNA: TGCAGTGCTAGGGAGGACATGAACAATAATTCACCCCTCCACTTT.

This clonotype was detected many times. The gene calls are TRBV18 and TRBJ1-4; D remains unclear. The V gene's germline CDR1 is KGHSH and CDR2 LQKENI. The CDR3 is made up of 16 amino acids. V gave up 0 bases and J gave up 5 bases, with 13 bases separating them. CDR3 loop: CASSPPSLRRNEKLFF. The DNA of the CDR3 is TGTGCCAGCTCACCACCGAGTCTCAGGAGAAATGAAAAACTGTTTTTT. Variable domain in full (rest from reference TRBV18 and TRBJ1-4): NAGVMQNPRHLVRRRGQEARLRCSPMKGHSHVYWYRQLPEEGLKFMVYLQKENIIDESGMPKERFSAEFPKEGPSILRIQQVVRGDSAAYFCASSPPSLRRNEKLFFGSGTQLSVL.

With regard to this clonotype: A much bigger clone sits one base away, suggesting this may be a read error. The genes are TRBV2 and TRBJ1-2; no firm D call. This CDR3 is built from 11 residues. From germline, CDR1 is SNHLY and CDR2 FYNNEI. CDR3 protein: CASSDHYGCTF. DNA of the CDR3: TGTGCCAGCAGTGATCACTATGGCTGCACCTTC.

In this sample, this clonotype turned up a few times. The chain combines TRBV7-8 with TRBJ2-1, with 10 bases fitting TRBD2. Germline V gene data show CDR1 as SGHVS and CDR2 as FQNEAQ. The CDR3 is 15 amino acids. The V and J ends lost 1 base and 6 bases, in that order; junction bases with no gene match: 3. CDR3 protein: CASSLGAGGANEQFF. CDR3 DNA sequence: TGTGCCAGCAGCTTAGGAGCGGGAGGGGCCAATGAGCAGTTCTTC.

The gene calls are TRBV7-9 and TRBJ1-4, with TRBD1 matching over 8 bases. The V gene end was trimmed by 4 bases and the J gene end by 6 bases; junction bases not matched to a gene: 16. From germline, CDR1 is SEHNR and CDR2 FQNEAQ (reference sequence). This CDR3 comprises 18 residues. CDR3 in amino acids: CASSSWTGRGGLDEKLFF. CDR3 sequence (DNA): TGTGCCAGCAGCTCCTGGACAGGGAGAGGGGGGTTGGATGAAAAACTGTTTTTT.

This chain's CDR3 is CSATPTPPGYTF. The CDR3 nucleotides read TGCAGTGCTACCCCAACACCCCCTGGCTACACCTTC. The rearrangement links TRBV20-1 to TRBJ1-2; D is uncertain. CDR1 is DFQATT and CDR2 is SNEGSKA in the germline V gene (reference sequence). Trimming shortened V by 4 bases and J by 7 bases, and 13 bases separated the two germline ends. This CDR3 has 12 residues.

CDR3 sequence reads: CASKPSGANVLTF. In nucleotides, the CDR3 is TGTGCCAGCAAACCTTCTGGGGCCAACGTCCTGACTTTC. This sequence joins TRBV6-1 and TRBJ2-6; D ambiguous. CDR3 size: 13 residues. The germline CDR1 and CDR2 sequences are MNHNS and SASEGT. Trimming pared 7 bases from V and 1 base from J, leaving 5 bases between.

The chain is built from TRBV7-3 and TRBJ2-2, with 8 bases matching TRBD1. V was clipped by 3 bases and J by 6 bases; unmatched bases: 3. The CDR3 spans 14 residues. Germline V gene data show CDR1 as SGHTA and CDR2 as FQGTGA. CDR3 coding DNA: TGTGCCAGCAGCTTGACAGGGGACGCCGGGGAGCTGTTTTTT. Its translation: CASSLTGDAGELFF.

This clonotype has just a few counts. The chain employs TRBV5-1 and TRBJ1-1; maybe TRBD1 (6 bases). CDR1 and CDR2 (germline): SGHRS, YFSETQ. V was shortened by 7 bases and J by 4 bases, with 17 bases between the two germline ends. The CDR3 length is 14 residues. The chain's CDR3 is CASGLGGQSTEAFF. The CDR3, as DNA: TGCGCCAGCGGGCTCGGGGGGCAGAGCACTGAAGCTTTCTTT.

This clonotype was recorded many times. V is TRBV28 and J is TRBJ2-7; 9 bases are shared with TRBD1. Germline V gene lookup returns CDR1 MDHEN and CDR2 SYDVKM. The CDR3 length is 18 residues. V shed 2 bases, J shed 4 bases, and the junction held 15 bases outside the gene matches. This chain's CDR3 is CASSLLSLRDREPYEQYF. For the CDR3, the DNA is TGTGCCAGCAGTTTACTCTCTCTCCGGGACAGGGAACCATACGAGCAGTACTTC.

The chain employs TRBV28 and TRBJ2-7, with TRBD1 matching over 7 bases. The trim removed 7 bases at V and 7 bases at J, leaving 10 bases unmatched. Germline values: CDR1 MDHEN, CDR2 SYDVKM. The CDR3 is made up of 13 amino acids. This chain's CDR3 is CASTKGATGEQYF. The CDR3 DNA reads as TGTGCCAGCACCAAGGGGGCCACAGGGGAGCAGTACTTC.

V gene TRBV5-1 combines with J gene TRBJ2-1, with TRBD2 as a possible D gene (5 bases). CDR1 SGHRS and CDR2 YFSETQ come from the germline V gene. CDR3 length: 14 amino acids. Trimming took off 4 bases at V and 5 bases at J, with 13 bases between the two ends. The CDR3 DNA reads TGCGCCAGCAGCAGTCAAGGGAGTGACAATGAGCAGTTCTTC. Translating gives CASSSQGSDNEQFF.

This clonotype was detected a few times. The chain joins TRBV7-9 to TRBJ2-5; D is possibly TRBD1 or TRBD2 (6 bases each). CDR1 and CDR2 (germline): SEHNR, FQNEAQ (reference sequence). V shed 7 bases and J shed 5 bases, with 17 bases lying between them. The CDR3 totals 14 residues. CDR3 residues: CASITRGGPETQYF. CDR3 DNA sequence: TGTGCCAGCATCACAAGAGGGGGGCCCGAGACCCAGTACTTC.

This clonotype was seen at least ten times. Here the CDR3 DNA reads TGTGCCAGCAGCCTGGTTTGGAGCGGTGGGTCAGATACGCAGTATTTT. It codes for CASSLVWSGGSDTQYF. The rearrangement joins TRBV7-9 to TRBJ2-3; possibly TRBD2 for D (5 bases). Germline values: CDR1 SEHNR, CDR2 FQNEAQ (reference sequence). The CDR3 contains 16 residues. V lost 5 bases and J lost 4, with 19 bases in between.

This clonotype was observed a few times. CDR3 region: CASSQDPGVELFF. The CDR3 DNA sequence: TGTGCCAGCAGCCAAGATCCAGGTGTGGAGCTGTTTTTT. This chain links TRBV3-1 with TRBJ2-2; D is uncertain. V lost 0 bases, J lost 10 bases, and 9 bases lay in between. From germline, CDR1 is LGHDT and CDR2 YNNKEL (reference sequence). The CDR3 is 13 residues long.

This clonotype was observed a handful of times. CDR3 region: CASSPGLAALDTQYF. CDR3 in DNA: TGTGCCAGCAGTCCCGGACTAGCGGCCTTGGATACGCAGTATTTT. The rearrangement links TRBV27 to TRBJ2-3; 10 bases are shared with TRBD2. The CDR3 has 15 residues. The germline CDR1 and CDR2 sequences are MNHEY and SMNVEV (reference sequence). Trimming at V came to 5 bases and at J to 6 bases, leaving 8 bases not matched to a gene.

J is TRBJ2-7 and V is TRBV5-4; 7 bases line up with TRBD1. CDR1 is SGHNT and CDR2 is YYREEE in the germline V gene (reference sequence). V shed 3 bases, J shed 3 bases, and the junction held 6 bases outside the gene matches. CDR3 length: 14 residues. CDR3 sequence: CASSSGQARYEQYF. The CDR3 nucleotides are TGTGCCAGCAGCTCCGGACAGGCCCGCTACGAGCAGTACTTC.

There are many counts of this clonotype. The rearrangement links TRBV12-3 or TRBV12-4 to TRBJ2-2; D not certain. The V end was cut by 2 bases, the J end by 8 bases, with 9 bases between. The CDR3 length is 13 residues. The CDR3 coding sequence is TGTGCCAGCAGTTTACTTCAGGAAGGGGAGCTGTTTTTT. Amino acid sequence: CASSLLQEGELFF.

There are many counts of this clonotype. CDR3 amino acids: CASSLQGWYTDTQYF. CDR3 in DNA: TGTGCCAGCAGCTTACAGGGCTGGTACACAGATACGCAGTATTTT. This chain joins TRBV11-2 and TRBJ2-3; D is perhaps TRBD1 (5 bases). Looked up from germline, CDR1 is SGHAT and CDR2 is FQNNGV. V was trimmed by 2 bases and J by 2 bases, leaving 11 bases between them. CDR3 length equals 15 residues. Complete variable domain (other parts from reference TRBV11-2 and TRBJ2-3): EAGVAQSPRYKIIEKRQSVAFWCNPISGHATLYWYQQILGQGPKLLIQFQNNGVVDDSQLPKDRFSAERLKGVDSTLKIQPAKLEDSAVYLCASSLQGWYTDTQYFGPGTRLTVL.

There are a few counts of this clonotype. One end of the junction varies from germline; a read error may be responsible. J is TRBJ2-7 and V is TRBV6-1; 12 positions agree with TRBD2. The germline CDR1 and CDR2 sequences are MNHNS and SASEGT. CDR3 length: 16 residues. The DNA of the CDR3 is TGTGCCAGCAATGAATACGGGACTAGCGGGTCCTACGAGCAGTACTTC. This encodes CASNEYGTSGSYEQYF.

The V and J genes are TRBV27 and TRBJ2-7; D is unclear. V was pared by 2 bases and J by 4 bases, with 9 bases between. Per the germline V gene, CDR1 is MNHEY and CDR2 is SMNVEV (reference sequence). The CDR3 spans 13 residues. CDR3 sequence reads: CASSLKWGYEQYF. The CDR3 nucleotides read TGTGCCAGCAGTTTAAAGTGGGGATACGAGCAGTACTTC.

The genes are TRBV14 and TRBJ2-1; D is ambiguous. The CDR3 totals 14 residues. Deletions cut 4 bases from V and 0 bases from J, with 7 bases between. Germline V gives CDR1 SGHDN, CDR2 FVKESK. In nucleotides, the CDR3 is TGTGCCAGCAGCCCTTTTAACTCCTACAATGAGCAGTTCTTC. Translating gives CASSPFNSYNEQFF.

In regard to this clonotype: Mismatch with germline at one junction end may stem from a read error. This chain links TRBV4-3 with TRBJ2-2; perhaps TRBD2 as D (6 bases). Germline assignment: CDR1 LGHNA and CDR2 YSLEER. This CDR3 is built from 18 residues. CDR3 loop: CASSQEARGGVDTGGLFF. Here the CDR3 DNA reads TGCGCCAGCAGCCAAGAAGCGCGGGGAGGAGTAGACACCGGGGGGCTGTTTTTT.

This clonotype was counted ten times or more. The CDR3 loop is CASWDSGANVLTF. The CDR3 DNA is TGTGCCAGCTGGGACTCTGGGGCCAACGTCCTGACTTTC. This chain uses TRBV2 with TRBJ2-6; D is uncertain. The V gene lost 8 bases and the J gene lost 0 bases, with 5 bases spanning the gap. Germline assignment: CDR1 SNHLY and CDR2 FYNNEI. The CDR3 is made up of 13 amino acids.

CDR3 sequence: CSARTPNQPQHF. The DNA for the CDR3 is TGCAGTGCCAGGACTCCAAATCAGCCCCAGCATTTT. The chain joins TRBV20-1 to TRBJ1-5; D is unresolved. Germline-derived CDR1 and CDR2 are DFQATT and SNEGSKA (reference sequence). Trimming removed 6 bases at V and 4 bases at J, with 10 bases between. The CDR3 is 12 amino acids.

As concerns this clonotype: A much larger clone lies one base from this, so it may be a read error. The V and J genes are TRBV11-3 and TRBJ1-1; D may be TRBD1 (5 bases). Germline V gene data show CDR1 as SGHNT and CDR2 as YENEEA. The CDR3 totals 12 residues. Trimming took off 1 base at V and 12 bases at J, with 12 bases between the two ends. CDR3 residues: CASSLGMGQSFF. In nucleotides, the CDR3 is TGTGCCAGCAGCTTAGGCATGGGGCAATCTTTCTTT.

To note about this clonotype: A read error is possible here, since a much larger clone lies one base away. No conserved phenylalanine or tryptophan ends this CDR3, so it is likely a read error. This chain connects TRBV27 to TRBJ2-1; D is tentatively TRBD1 or TRBD2 (5 bases each). The CDR3 spans 15 residues. Germline V lookup: CDR1 MNHEY, CDR2 SMNVEV (reference sequence). V was trimmed by 5 bases and J by 0 bases, leaving 11 bases between them. The CDR3 here is CASSKGPLSYNEQFS. The CDR3 DNA reads TGTGCCAGCAGTAAGGGACCGCTCTCCTACAATGAGCAGTTCTCC.